Below, 11 T cell receptor beta chains from the same sample are listed, as sequenced in a study of blood T cell repertoires in COVID-19. Clones were read by immunoSEQ multiplex PCR, and TCRdb kept only the in-frame ones, dropping some. The data contain under 250,000 clones, approximately 89% of them seen just once; the ten biggest clones take up 4% to 5.5%. What was sequenced was peripheral blood. Receptor source: a woman in her thirties or forties with acute or convalescent COVID-19.

The gene calls are TRBV9 and TRBJ2-2, with 7 bases fitting TRBD1. CDR3 length: 14 residues. The J segment lost 6 bases and the V segment lost 3 bases, leaving 5 bases of the junction unmatched. Germline CDR1 reads SGDLS; CDR2 reads YYNGEE. The CDR3 loop is CASSADRSPGELFF. The CDR3 coding sequence is TGTGCCAGCAGCGCGGACAGGTCCCCCGGGGAGCTGTTTTTT.

This clone has a single count. The rearrangement joins TRBV11-2 to TRBJ1-1; weak D call: TRBD1 (6 bases). The V end was cut by 6 bases, the J end by 1 base, with 18 bases between. Germline loops: CDR1 SGHAT, CDR2 FQNNGV. The CDR3 extends over 16 amino acids. This chain's CDR3 is CASRPTYQGPNTEAFF. The CDR3, as DNA: TGTGCCAGCAGGCCTACCTATCAGGGGCCGAACACTGAAGCTTTCTTT.

This CDR3 is CASSEDRVWDTEAFF. DNA of the CDR3: TGCGCCAGCAGCGAGGACAGGGTTTGGGACACTGAAGCTTTCTTT. This chain connects TRBV5-1 to TRBJ1-1, with 8 nucleotides matching TRBD1. CDR1 and CDR2 (germline): SGHRS, YFSETQ. V lost 4 bases to trimming and J lost 3 bases; unmatched junction nucleotides: 8. The CDR3 spans 15 residues.

This chain uses TRBV9 with TRBJ1-6, with D possibly TRBD1 on 6 matching bases. Germline V gives CDR1 SGDLS, CDR2 YYNGEE. CDR3 length equals 14 residues. Trimming removed 3 bases at V and 8 bases at J, with 12 bases between. CDR3 coding DNA: TGTGCCAGCAGCGAGGGGGTATTATATTCACCCCTCCACTTT. Its translation is CASSEGVLYSPLHF.

The chain combines TRBV5-6 with TRBJ2-7; the match to TRBD1 covers 8 bases. V was pared by 4 bases and J by 6 bases, with 9 bases of the junction left unmatched. The CDR3 covers 14 residues. Germline assignment: CDR1 SGHDT and CDR2 YYEEEE. CDR3: CASSNDRGSGEQYV. DNA of the CDR3: TGTGCCAGCAGCAACGACAGGGGTTCGGGCGAGCAGTACGTC.

This clone showed up just once. The rearrangement uses TRBV19 and TRBJ1-2; 8 nucleotides agree with TRBD1. Germline assignment: CDR1 LNHDA and CDR2 SQIVND (reference sequence). V lost 1 base, J lost 7 bases, and 2 bases stayed unmatched. The CDR3 is 13 residues long. The CDR3 DNA sequence: TGTGCCAGTAGTATAGTACAGGGGGGTGGCTACACCTTC. This translates into CASSIVQGGGYTF.

This clone showed up just once. The gene calls are TRBV12-3 or TRBV12-4 and TRBJ1-1, with 7 bases identical to TRBD1. The V and J ends lost 1 base and 14 bases, in that order; junction bases with no gene match: 4. The CDR3 extends over 11 amino acids. The CDR3 nucleotides read TGTGCCAGCAGTTTAGGACAGGGAATGTTCTTT. Translated, it gives CASSLGQGMFF.

The chain employs TRBV10-3 and TRBJ1-1; D is unresolved. In germline, CDR1 is ENHRY, CDR2 SYGVKD. Trimming removed 3 bases from V and 0 bases from J, with 8 bases in between. This CDR3 has 14 amino acids. The CDR3 reads CAISEGAVNTEAFF. CDR3 nucleotides: TGTGCCATCAGTGAAGGAGCTGTGAACACTGAAGCTTTCTTT.

Many counts were recorded for this clone. V is TRBV7-3 and J is TRBJ1-6; TRBD1 is a possible D gene (5 bases). In germline, CDR1 is SGHTA, CDR2 FQGTGA. CDR3 size: 14 residues. V shed 4 bases and J shed 8 bases, with 12 bases lying between them. The CDR3 DNA sequence: TGTGCCAGCAGCTCCCGGGTAGGGGATTCACCCCTCCACTTT. It translates to CASSSRVGDSPLHF.

The chain couples TRBV6-5 to TRBJ1-2, with TRBD1 identical over 7 bases. V shed 6 bases and J 0 bases; nucleotides not matched to a gene: 4. The CDR3 runs to 14 residues. Germline values: CDR1 MNHEY, CDR2 SVGAGI. The CDR3 sequence is CASSRDSPNYGYTF. The CDR3 DNA is TGTGCCAGCAGCCGGGACAGTCCTAACTATGGCTACACCTTC.

J is TRBJ1-4 and V is TRBV9, with 7 bases matching TRBD1. The CDR3 contains 14 residues. J gave up 5 bases and V 3 bases, and 4 bases lay outside the gene matches. The germline gives CDR1 SGDLS, CDR2 YYNGEE. The CDR3 loop is CASSAGTENEKLFF. As DNA, the CDR3 is TGTGCCAGCAGCGCCGGGACAGAGAATGAAAAACTGTTTTTT.